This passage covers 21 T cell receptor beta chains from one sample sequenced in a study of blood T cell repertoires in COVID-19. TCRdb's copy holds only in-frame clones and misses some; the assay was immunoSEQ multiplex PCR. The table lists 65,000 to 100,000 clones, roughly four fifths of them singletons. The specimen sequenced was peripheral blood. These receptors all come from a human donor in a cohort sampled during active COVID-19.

The DNA for the CDR3 is TGTGCCAGCAGCCCTCCTGGACAGGCCTCTGGAAACACCATATATTTT. It specifies CASSPPGQASGNTIYF. The V call is TRBV6-2 or TRBV6-3, the J call TRBJ1-3; 7 positions agree with TRBD1. Germline lookup yields CDR1 MNHEY and CDR2 SVGEGT. The CDR3 has 16 residues. V shed 6 bases and J 0 bases; nucleotides not matched to a gene: 8.

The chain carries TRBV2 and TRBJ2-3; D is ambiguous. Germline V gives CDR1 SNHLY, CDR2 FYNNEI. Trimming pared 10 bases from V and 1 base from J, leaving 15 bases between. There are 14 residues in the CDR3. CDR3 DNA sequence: TGTGCCACCGGCGGTCGTGATGGCACAGATACGCAGTATTTT. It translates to CATGGRDGTDTQYF.

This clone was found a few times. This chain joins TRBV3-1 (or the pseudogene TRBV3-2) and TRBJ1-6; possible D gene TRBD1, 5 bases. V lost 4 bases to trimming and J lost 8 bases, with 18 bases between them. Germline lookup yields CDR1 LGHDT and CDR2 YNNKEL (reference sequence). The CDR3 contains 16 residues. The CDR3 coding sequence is TGTGCCAGCAGCCGAACGTCTGGAGGGGCCGATTCACCCCTCCACTTT. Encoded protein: CASSRTSGGADSPLHF.

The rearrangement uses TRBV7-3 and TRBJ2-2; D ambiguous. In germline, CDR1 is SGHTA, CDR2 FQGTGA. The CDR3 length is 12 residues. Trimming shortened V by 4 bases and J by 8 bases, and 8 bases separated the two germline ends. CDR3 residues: CASSSNSGELFF. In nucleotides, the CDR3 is TGTGCCAGCAGCTCTAACTCGGGGGAGCTGTTTTTT.

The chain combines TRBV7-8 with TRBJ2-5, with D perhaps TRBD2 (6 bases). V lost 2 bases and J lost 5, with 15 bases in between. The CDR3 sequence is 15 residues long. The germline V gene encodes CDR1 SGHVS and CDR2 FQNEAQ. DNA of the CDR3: TGTGCCAGCAGCTTATTCTTAGCGGTGGGGGAGACCCAGTACTTC. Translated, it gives CASSLFLAVGETQYF.

CDR3 sequence (DNA): TGCGCCAGCAGCCCGTCTGCGGATGGATATGGCTACACCTTC. Its translation: CASSPSADGYGYTF. This sequence joins TRBV5-1 and TRBJ1-2; no firm D call. Germline V lookup: CDR1 SGHRS, CDR2 YFSETQ. V lost 4 bases, J lost 5 bases, and 15 bases lay in between. The CDR3 consists of 14 residues.

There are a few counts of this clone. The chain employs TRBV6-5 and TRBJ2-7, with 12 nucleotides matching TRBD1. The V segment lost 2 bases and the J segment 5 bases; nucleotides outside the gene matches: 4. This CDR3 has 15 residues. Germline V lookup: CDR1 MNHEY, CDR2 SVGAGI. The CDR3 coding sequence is TGTGCCAGCAGTTACCCCGGGACAGGGGGCGACGAGCAGTACTTC. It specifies CASSYPGTGGDEQYF.

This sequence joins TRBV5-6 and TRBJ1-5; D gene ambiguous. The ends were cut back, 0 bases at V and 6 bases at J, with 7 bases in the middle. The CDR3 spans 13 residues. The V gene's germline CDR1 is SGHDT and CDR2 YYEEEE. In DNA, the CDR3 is TGTGCCAGCAGCTTGGCGGCGGGTCAGCCCCAGCATTTT. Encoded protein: CASSLAAGQPQHF.

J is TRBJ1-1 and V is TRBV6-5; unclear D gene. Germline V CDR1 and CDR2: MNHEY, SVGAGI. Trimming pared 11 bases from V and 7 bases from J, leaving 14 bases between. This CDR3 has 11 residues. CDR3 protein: CAGGMYGEAFF. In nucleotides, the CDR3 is TGTGCCGGAGGTATGTACGGTGAAGCTTTCTTT.

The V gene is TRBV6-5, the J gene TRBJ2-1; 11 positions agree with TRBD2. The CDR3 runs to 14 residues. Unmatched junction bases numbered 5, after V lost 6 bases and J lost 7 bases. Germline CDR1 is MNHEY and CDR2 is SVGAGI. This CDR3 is CASRIAGGLNEQFF. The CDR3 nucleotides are TGTGCCAGCAGGATAGCGGGGGGGCTAAATGAGCAGTTCTTC.

Here the CDR3 reads CASSITDAYEQYF. The DNA of the CDR3 is TGTGCCAGTAGTATTACAGACGCCTACGAGCAGTACTTC. This chain joins TRBV19 and TRBJ2-7; the D is unclear. Trimming removed 3 bases at V and 2 bases at J, with 8 bases between. CDR3 length: 13 amino acids. Germline lookup yields CDR1 LNHDA and CDR2 SQIVND (reference sequence).

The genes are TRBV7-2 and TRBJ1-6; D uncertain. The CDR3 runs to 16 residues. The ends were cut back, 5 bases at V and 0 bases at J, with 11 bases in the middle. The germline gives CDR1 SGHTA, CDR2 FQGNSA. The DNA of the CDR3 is TGTGCCAGCAGCCCCCTGACTGGCTCCTATAATTCACCCCTCCACTTT. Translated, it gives CASSPLTGSYNSPLHF.

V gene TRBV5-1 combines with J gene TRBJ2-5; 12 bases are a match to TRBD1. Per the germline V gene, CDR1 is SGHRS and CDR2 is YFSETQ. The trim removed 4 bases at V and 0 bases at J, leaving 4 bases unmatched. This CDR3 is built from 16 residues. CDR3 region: CASSGGTGGYQETQYF. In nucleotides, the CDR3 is TGCGCCAGCAGCGGGGGGACAGGGGGCTACCAAGAGACCCAGTACTTC.

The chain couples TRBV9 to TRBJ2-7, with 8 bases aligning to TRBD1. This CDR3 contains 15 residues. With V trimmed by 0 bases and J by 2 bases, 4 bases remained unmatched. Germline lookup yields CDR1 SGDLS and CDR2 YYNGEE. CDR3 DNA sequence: TGTGCCAGCAGCGTAGATCCAGGGGGCACCTACGAGCAGTACTTC. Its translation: CASSVDPGGTYEQYF.

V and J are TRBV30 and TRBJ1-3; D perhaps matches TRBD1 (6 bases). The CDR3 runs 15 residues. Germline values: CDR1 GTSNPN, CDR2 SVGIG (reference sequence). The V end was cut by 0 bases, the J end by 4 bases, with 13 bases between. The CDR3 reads CAWSVGGGRGNTIYF. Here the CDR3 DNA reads TGTGCCTGGAGTGTAGGGGGGGGCCGGGGAAACACCATATATTTT.

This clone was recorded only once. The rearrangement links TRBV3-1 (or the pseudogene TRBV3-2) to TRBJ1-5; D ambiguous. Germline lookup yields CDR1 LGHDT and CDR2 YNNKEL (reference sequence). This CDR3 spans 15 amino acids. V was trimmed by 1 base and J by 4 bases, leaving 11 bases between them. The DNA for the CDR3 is TGTGCCAGCAGCCAAGGGGGAGCCTATAATCAGCCCCAGCATTTT. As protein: CASSQGGAYNQPQHF.

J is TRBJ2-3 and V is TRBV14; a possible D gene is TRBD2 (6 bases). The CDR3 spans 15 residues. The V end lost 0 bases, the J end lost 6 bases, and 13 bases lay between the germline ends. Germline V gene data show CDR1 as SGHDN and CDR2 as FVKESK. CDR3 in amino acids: CASSQDHLARDTQYF. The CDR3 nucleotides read TGTGCCAGCAGCCAAGACCATCTAGCGAGGGATACGCAGTATTTT.

The CDR3: CASSALQGSNSPLHF. CDR3 DNA sequence: TGCGCCAGCAGCGCCCTACAGGGATCTAATTCACCCCTCCACTTT. The chain joins TRBV5-1 to TRBJ1-6, with D tentatively TRBD1 (6 bases). Deletions cut 4 bases from V and 6 bases from J, with 14 bases between. Germline lookup yields CDR1 SGHRS and CDR2 YFSETQ. The CDR3 sequence is 15 residues long.

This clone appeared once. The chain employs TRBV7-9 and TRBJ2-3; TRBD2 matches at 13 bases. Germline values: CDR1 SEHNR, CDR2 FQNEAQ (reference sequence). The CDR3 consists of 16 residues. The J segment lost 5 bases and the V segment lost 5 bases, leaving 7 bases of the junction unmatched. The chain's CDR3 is CASSPTSGGSGDTQYF. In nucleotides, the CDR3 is TGTGCCAGCAGCCCGACTAGCGGGGGGTCGGGAGATACGCAGTATTTT. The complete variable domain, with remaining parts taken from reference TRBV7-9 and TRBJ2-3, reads DTGVSQNPRHKITKRGQNVTFRCDPISEHNRLYWYRQTLGQGPEFLTYFQNEAQLEKSRLLSDRFSAERPKGSFSTLEIQRTEQGDSAMYLCASSPTSGGSGDTQYFGPGTRLTVL.

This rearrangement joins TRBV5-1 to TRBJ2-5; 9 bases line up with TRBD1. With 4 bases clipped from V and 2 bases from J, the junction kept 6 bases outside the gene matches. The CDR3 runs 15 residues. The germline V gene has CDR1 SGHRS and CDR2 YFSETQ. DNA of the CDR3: TGCGCCAGCAGCCCGGGACAGGGATCTCAAGAGACCCAGTACTTC. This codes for CASSPGQGSQETQYF.

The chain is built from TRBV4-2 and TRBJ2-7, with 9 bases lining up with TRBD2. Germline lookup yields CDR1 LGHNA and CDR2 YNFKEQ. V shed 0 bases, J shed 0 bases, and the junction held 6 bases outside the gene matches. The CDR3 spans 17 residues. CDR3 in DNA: TGTGCCAGCAGCCAAGAAGGAGCGGGGGGTGGCTCCTACGAGCAGTACTTC. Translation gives CASSQEGAGGGSYEQYF.